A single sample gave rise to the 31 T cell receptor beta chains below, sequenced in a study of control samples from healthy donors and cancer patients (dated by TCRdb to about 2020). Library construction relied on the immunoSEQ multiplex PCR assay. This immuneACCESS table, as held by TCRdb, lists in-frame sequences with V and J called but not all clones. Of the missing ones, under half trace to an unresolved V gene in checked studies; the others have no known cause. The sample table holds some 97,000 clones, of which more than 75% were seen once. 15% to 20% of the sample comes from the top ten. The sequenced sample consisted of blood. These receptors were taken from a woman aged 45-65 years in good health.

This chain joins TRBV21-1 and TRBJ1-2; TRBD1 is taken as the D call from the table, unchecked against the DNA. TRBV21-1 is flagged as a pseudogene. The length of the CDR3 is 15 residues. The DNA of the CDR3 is TGTGCCAGCAGCAAAATTCCAGGCACTAACTATGGCTACACCTTC. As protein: CASSKIPGTNYGYTF.

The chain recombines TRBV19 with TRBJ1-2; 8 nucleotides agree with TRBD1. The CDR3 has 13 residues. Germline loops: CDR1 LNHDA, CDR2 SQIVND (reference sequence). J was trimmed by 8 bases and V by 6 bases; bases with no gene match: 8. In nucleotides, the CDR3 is TGTGCCAGTAGCGGACAGGGTACTCGGGGCTACACCTTC. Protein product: CASSGQGTRGYTF.

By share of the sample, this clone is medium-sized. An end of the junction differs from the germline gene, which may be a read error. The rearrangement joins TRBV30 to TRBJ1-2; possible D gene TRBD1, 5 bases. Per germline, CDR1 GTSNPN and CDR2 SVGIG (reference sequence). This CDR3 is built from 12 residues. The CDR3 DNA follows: TGTGCCTGGATCGCGGCAAGGGGCCGCTATACCTTC. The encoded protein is CAWIAARGRYTF.

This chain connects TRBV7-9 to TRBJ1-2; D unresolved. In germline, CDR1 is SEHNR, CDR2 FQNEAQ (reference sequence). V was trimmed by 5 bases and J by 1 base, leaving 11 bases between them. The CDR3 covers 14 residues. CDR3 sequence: CASSTAVGNYGYTF. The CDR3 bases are TGTGCCAGCAGCACTGCAGTGGGTAACTATGGCTACACCTTC.

The CDR3 DNA reads as TGTGCCAGCAGCTTAGAAGGGGGGACCCAGTACTTC. Translated, it gives CASSLEGGTQYF. The chain is built from TRBV11-2 and TRBJ2-5; maybe TRBD1 (6 bases). Germline V gene lookup returns CDR1 SGHAT and CDR2 FQNNGV. This CDR3 is built from 12 residues. The V gene lost 0 bases and the J gene lost 7 bases, with 6 bases spanning the gap.

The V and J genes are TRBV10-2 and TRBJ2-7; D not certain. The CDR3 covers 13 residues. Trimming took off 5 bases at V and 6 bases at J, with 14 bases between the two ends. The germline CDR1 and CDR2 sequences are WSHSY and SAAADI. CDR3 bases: TGCGCCAGCAGTTTCCTTCAGTTGGCCGAGCAGTACGTC. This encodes CASSFLQLAEQYV.

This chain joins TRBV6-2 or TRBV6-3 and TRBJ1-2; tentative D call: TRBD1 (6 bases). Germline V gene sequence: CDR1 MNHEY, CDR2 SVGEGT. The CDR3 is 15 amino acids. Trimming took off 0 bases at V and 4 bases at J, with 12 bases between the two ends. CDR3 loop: CASSYSFRGAYGYTF. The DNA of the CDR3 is TGTGCCAGCAGTTACTCGTTCCGGGGGGCCTATGGCTACACCTTC.

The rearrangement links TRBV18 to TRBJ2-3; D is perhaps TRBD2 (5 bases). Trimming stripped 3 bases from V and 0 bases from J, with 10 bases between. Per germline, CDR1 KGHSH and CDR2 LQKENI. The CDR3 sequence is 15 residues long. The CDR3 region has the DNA TGTGCCAGCTCACCTGACTATCTTAGCACAGATACGCAGTATTTT. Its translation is CASSPDYLSTDTQYF.

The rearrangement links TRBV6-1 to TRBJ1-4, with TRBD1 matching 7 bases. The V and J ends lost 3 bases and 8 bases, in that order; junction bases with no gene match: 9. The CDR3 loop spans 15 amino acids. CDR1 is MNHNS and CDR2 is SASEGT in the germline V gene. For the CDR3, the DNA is TGTGCCAGCAGTGATTGGACAGGAGGAGGGGAAAAACTGTTTTTT. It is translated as CASSDWTGGGEKLFF.

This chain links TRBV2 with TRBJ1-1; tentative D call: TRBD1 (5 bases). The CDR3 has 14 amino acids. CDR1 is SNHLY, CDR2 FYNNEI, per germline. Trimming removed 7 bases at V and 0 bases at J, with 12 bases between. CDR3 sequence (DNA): TGTGCCAGCACCCTAGGAGGGGTGAACACTGAAGCTTTCTTT. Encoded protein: CASTLGGVNTEAFF.

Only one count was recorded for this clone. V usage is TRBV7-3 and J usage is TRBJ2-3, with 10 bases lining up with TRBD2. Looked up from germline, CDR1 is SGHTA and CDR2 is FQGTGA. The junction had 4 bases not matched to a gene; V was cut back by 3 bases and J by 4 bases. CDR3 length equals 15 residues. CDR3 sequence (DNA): TGTGCCAGCAGCTTGAGCGGGGGGGCCTCAGATACGCAGTATTTT. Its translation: CASSLSGGASDTQYF.

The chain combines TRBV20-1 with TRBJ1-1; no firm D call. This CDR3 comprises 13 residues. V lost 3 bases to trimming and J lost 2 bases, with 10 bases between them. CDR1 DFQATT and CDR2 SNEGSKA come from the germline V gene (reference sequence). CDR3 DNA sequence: TGCAGTGCTAGTCTTGTGGGTAACACTGAAGCTTTCTTT. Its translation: CSASLVGNTEAFF.

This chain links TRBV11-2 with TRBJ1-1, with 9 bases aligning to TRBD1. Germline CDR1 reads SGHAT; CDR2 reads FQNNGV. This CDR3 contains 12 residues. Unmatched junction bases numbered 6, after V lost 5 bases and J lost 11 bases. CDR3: CASSHRGRFAFF. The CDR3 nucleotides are TGTGCCAGCAGCCACAGGGGGCGGTTTGCTTTCTTT.

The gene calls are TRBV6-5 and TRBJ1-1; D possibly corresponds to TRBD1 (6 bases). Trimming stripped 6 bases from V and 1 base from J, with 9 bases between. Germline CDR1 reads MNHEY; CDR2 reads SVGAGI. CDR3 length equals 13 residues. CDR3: CASSWDKNTEAFF. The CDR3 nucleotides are TGTGCCAGCAGCTGGGACAAGAACACTGAAGCTTTCTTT.

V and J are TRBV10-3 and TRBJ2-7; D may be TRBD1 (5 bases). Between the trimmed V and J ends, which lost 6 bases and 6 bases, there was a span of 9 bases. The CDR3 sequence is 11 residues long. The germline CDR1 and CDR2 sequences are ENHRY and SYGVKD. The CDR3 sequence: CAISATAEQYF. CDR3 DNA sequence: TGTGCCATCAGCGCGACAGCCGAGCAGTACTTC.

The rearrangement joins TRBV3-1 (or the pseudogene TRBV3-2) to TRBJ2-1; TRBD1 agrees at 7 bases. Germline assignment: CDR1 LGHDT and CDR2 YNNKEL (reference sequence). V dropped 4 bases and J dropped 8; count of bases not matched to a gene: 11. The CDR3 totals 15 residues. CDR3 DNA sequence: TGTGCCAGCAGCCTTGGGACAGTTCCCTCCGATGAGCAGTTCTTC. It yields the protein CASSLGTVPSDEQFF.

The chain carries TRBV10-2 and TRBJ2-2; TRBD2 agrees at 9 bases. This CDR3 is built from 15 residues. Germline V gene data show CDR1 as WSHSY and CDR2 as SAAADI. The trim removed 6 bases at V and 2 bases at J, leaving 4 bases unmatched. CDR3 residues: CASRWTSENTGELFF. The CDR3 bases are TGCGCCAGCAGATGGACTAGCGAAAACACCGGGGAGCTGTTTTTT.

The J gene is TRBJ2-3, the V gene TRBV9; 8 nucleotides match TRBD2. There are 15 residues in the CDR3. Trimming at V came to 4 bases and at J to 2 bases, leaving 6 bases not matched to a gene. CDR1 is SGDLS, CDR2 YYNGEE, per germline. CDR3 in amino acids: CASSLGLGNTDTQYF. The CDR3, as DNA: TGTGCCAGCAGCCTGGGACTAGGGAACACAGATACGCAGTATTTT.

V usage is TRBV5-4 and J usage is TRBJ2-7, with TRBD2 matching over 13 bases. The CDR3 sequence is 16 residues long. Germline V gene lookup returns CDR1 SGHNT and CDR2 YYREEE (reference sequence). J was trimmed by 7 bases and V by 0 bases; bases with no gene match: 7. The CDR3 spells CASSLAGTSGTEEQYF. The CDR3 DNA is TGTGCCAGCAGCTTGGCCGGGACTAGCGGGACGGAGGAGCAGTACTTC.

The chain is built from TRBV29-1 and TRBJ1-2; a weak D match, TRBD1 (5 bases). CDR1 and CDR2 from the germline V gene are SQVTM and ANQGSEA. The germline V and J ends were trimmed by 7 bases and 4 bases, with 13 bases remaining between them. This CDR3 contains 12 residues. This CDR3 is CSGRVDSYGYTF. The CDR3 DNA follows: TGCAGCGGCCGGGTTGACAGCTATGGCTACACCTTC. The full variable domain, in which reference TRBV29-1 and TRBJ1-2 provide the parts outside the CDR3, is SAVISQKPSRDICQRGTSLTIQCQVDSQVTMMFWYRQQPGQSLTLIATANQGSEATYESGFVIDKFPISRPNLTFSTLTVSNMSPEDSSIYLCSGRVDSYGYTFGSGTRLTVV.

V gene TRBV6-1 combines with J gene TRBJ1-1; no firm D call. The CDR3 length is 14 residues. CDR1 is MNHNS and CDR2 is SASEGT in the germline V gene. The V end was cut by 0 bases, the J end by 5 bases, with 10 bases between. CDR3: CASSEANPGTEAFF. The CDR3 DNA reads TGTGCCAGCAGTGAAGCGAATCCTGGGACTGAAGCTTTCTTT.

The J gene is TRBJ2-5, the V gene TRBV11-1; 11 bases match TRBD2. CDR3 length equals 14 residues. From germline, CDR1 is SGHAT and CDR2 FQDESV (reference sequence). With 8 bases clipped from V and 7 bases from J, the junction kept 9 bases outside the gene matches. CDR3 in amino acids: CASGSSGRSRTQYF. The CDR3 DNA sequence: TGTGCCAGCGGATCTAGCGGGAGGAGTCGGACCCAGTACTTC.

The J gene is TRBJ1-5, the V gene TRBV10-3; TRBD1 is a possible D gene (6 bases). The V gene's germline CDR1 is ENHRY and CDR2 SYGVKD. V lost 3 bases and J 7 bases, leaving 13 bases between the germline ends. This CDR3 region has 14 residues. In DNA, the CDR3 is TGTGCCATCAGTGAAGGGGGGGCGAGACAGCCCCAGCATTTT. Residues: CAISEGGARQPQHF.

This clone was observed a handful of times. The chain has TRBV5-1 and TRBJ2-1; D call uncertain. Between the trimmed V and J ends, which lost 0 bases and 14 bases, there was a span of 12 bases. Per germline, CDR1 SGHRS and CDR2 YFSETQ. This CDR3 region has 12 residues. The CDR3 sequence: CASSLGKNKKFF. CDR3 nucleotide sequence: TGCGCCAGCAGCTTGGGGAAGAATAAGAAGTTCTTC.

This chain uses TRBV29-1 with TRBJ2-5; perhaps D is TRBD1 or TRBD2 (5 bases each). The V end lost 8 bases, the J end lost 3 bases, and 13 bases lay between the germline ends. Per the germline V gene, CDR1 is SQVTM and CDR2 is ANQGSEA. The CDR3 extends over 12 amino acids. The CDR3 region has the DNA TGCAGCCCTAAGGGACCGGAAGAGACCCAGTACTTC. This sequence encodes CSPKGPEETQYF.

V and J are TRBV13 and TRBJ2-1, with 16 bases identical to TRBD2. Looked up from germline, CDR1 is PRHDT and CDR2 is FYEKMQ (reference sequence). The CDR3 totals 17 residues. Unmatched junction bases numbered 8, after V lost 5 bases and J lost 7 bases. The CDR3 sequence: CASSPSGTSGRGNEQFF. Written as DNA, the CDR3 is TGTGCCAGCAGCCCATCCGGGACTAGCGGGAGGGGAAATGAGCAGTTCTTC.

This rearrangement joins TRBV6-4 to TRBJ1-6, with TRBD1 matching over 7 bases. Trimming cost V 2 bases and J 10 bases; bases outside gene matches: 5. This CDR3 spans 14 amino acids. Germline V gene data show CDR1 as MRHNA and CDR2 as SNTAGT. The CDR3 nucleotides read TGTGCCAGCAGTGACGACAGGGCGGGGTCACCCCTCCACTTT. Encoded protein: CASSDDRAGSPLHF.

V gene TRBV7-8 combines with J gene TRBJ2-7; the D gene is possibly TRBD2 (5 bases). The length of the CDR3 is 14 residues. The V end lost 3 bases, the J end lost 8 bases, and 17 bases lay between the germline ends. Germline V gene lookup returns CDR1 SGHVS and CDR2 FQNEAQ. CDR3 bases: TGTGCCAGCAGCTTCCGGGGAGAGGGTTTCCAGCAGTACTTC. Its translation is CASSFRGEGFQQYF.

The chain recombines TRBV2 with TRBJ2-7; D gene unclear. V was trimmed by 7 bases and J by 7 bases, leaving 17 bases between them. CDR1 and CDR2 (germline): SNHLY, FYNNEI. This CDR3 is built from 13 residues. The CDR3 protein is CASNIIDEGEQYF. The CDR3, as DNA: TGTGCCAGCAATATCATCGACGAAGGGGAGCAGTACTTC.

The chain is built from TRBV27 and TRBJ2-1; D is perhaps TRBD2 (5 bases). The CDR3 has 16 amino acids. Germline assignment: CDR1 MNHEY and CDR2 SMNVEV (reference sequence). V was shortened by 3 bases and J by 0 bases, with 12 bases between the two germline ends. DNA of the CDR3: TGTGCCAGCAGTTTTTCGGGAACCATCTCCTACAATGAGCAGTTCTTC. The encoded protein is CASSFSGTISYNEQFF.

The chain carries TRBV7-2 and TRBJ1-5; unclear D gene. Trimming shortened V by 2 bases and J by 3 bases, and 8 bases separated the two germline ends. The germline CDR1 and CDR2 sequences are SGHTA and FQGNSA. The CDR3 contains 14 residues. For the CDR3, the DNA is TGTGCCAGCAGCTTACTGGGAATCAATCAGCCCCAGCATTTT. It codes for CASSLLGINQPQHF.